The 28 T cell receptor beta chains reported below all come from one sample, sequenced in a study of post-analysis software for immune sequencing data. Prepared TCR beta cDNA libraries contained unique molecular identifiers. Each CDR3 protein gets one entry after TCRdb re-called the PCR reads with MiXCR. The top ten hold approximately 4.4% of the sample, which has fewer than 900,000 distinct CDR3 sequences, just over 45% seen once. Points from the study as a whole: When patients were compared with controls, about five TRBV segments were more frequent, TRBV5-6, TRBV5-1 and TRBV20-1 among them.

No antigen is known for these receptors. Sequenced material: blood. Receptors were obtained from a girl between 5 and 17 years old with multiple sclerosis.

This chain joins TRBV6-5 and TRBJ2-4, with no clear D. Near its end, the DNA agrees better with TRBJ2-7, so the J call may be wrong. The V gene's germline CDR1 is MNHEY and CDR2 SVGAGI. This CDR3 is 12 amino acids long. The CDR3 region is CASMRLPYEQYF. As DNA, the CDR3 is TGTGCCAGCATGAGGTTACCCTACGAGCAGTACTTC.

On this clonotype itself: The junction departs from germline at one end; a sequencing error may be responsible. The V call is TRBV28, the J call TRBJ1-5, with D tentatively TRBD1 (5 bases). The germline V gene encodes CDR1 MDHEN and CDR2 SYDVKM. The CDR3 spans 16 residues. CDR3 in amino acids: CASSLIWDPSNQPQHF. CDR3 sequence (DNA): TGTGCCAGCAGTTTAATCTGGGACCCAAGCAATCAGCCTCAGCATTTT.

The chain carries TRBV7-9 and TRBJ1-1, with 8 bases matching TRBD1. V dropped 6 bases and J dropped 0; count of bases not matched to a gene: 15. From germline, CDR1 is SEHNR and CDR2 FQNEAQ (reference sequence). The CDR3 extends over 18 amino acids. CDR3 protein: CASRPRLGTGELNTEAFF. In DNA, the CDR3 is TGTGCCAGCAGACCCCGGCTCGGGACAGGAGAACTGAACACTGAAGCTTTCTTT.

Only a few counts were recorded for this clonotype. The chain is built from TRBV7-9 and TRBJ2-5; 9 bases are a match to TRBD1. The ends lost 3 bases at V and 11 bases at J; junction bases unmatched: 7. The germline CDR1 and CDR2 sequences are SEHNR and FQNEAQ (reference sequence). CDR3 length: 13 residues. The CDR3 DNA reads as TGTGCCAGCAGCTTCGGACAGGGGAGGGAGCAGTACTTC. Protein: CASSFGQGREQYF.

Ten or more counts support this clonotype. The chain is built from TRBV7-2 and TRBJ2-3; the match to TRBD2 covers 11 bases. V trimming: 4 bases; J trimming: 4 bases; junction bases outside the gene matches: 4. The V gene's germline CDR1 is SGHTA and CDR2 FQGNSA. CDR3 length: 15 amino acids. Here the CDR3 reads CASSSTSGSADTQYF. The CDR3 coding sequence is TGTGCCAGCAGCTCTACTAGCGGGAGCGCAGATACGCAGTATTTT.

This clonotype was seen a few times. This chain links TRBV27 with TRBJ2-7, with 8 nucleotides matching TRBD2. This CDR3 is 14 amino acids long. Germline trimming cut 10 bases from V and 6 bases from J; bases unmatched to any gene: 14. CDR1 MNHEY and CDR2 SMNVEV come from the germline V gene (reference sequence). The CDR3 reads CATASGLGLGEQYF. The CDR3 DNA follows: TGTGCCACCGCATCGGGACTAGGCCTTGGCGAGCAGTACTTC.

The CDR3, as DNA: TGTGCCTGGACTGGGGGGGGTTCCTACGAGCAGTACTTC. Its translation is CAWTGGGSYEQYF. The gene calls are TRBV30 and TRBJ2-7; 7 positions match TRBD2. CDR3 length equals 13 residues. J was trimmed by 1 base and V by 4 bases; bases with no gene match: 4. Germline V gene sequence: CDR1 GTSNPN, CDR2 SVGIG (reference sequence).

The CDR3 DNA follows: TGCGCCAGCAGCTTCGGGCGGTACTCCTACAATGAGCAGTTCTTC. Residues: CASSFGRYSYNEQFF. The V and J genes are TRBV5-1 and TRBJ2-1; D gene unclear. The CDR3 is made up of 15 amino acids. Germline CDR1 reads SGHRS; CDR2 reads YFSETQ. Trimming removed 2 bases from V and 0 bases from J, with 9 bases in between.

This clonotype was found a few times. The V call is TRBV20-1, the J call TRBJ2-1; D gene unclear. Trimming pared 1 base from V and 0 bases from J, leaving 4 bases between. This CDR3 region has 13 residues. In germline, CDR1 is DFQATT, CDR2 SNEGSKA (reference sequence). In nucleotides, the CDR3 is TGCAGTGCTAGAGTCTACTCCTACAATGAGCAGTTCTTC. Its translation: CSARVYSYNEQFF.

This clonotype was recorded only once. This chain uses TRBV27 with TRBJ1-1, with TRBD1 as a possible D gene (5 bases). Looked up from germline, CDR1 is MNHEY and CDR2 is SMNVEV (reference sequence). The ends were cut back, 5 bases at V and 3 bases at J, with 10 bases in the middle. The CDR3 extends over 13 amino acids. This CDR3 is CASSRLGDTEAFF. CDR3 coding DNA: TGTGCCAGCAGTCGCCTAGGGGACACTGAAGCTTTCTTT.

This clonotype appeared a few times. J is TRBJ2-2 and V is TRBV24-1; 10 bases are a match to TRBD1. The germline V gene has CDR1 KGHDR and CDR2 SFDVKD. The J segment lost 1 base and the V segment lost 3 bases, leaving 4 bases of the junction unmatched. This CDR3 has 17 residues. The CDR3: CATSDVDRGRNTGELFF. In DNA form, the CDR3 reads TGTGCCACCAGTGATGTTGACAGGGGGCGGAACACCGGGGAGCTGTTTTTT.

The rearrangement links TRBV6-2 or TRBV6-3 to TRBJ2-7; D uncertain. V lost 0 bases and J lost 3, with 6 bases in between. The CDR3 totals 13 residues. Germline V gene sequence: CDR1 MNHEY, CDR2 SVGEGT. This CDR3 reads CASSYSGYYEQYF. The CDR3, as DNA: TGTGCCAGCAGTTACTCAGGGTACTACGAGCAGTACTTC.

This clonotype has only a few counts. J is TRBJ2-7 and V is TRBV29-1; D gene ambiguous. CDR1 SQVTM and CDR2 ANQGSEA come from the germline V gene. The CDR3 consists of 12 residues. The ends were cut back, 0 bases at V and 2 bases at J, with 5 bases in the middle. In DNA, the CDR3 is TGCAGCGTTGAAGATGACCCCTACGAGCAGTACTTC. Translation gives CSVEDDPYEQYF.

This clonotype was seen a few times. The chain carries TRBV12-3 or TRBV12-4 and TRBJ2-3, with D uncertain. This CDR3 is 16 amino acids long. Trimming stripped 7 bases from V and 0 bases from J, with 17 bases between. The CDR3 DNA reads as TGTGCCAGCATGATCGTAATAGAGAAGAGCACAGATACGCAGTATTTT. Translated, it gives CASMIVIEKSTDTQYF.

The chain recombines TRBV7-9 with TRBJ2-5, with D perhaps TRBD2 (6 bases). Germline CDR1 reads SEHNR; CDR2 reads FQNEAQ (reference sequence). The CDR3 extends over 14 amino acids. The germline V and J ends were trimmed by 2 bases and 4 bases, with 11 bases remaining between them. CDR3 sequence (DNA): TGTGCCAGCAGCTTAAGGTCGGAGGGAGAGACCCAGTACTTC. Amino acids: CASSLRSEGETQYF.

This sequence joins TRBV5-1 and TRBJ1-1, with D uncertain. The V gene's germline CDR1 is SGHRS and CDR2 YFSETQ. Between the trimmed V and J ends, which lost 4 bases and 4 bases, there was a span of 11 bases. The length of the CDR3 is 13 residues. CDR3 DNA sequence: TGCGCCAGCAGCCCCCACGTGGGCACTGAAGCTTTCTTT. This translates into CASSPHVGTEAFF. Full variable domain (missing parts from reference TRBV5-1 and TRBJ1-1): KAGVTQTPRYLIKTRGQQVTLSCSPISGHRSVSWYQQTPGQGLQFLFEYFSETQRNKGNFPGRFSGRQFSNSRSEMNVSTLELGDSALYLCASSPHVGTEAFFGQGTRLTVV.

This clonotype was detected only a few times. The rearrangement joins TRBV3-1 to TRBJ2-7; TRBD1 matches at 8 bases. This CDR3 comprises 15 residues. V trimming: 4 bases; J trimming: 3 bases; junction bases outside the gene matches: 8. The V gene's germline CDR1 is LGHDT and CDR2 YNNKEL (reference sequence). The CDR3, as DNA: TGTGCCAGCAGCCCCCGTTTGGGACAGGACTACGAGCAGTACTTC. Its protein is CASSPRLGQDYEQYF.

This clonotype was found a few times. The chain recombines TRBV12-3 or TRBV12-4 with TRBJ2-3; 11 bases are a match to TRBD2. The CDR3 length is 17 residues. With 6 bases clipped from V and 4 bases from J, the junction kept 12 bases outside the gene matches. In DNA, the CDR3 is TGTGCCAGCAGCCCCTTGAGCGGGACTAGCGGCTCAGATACGCAGTATTTT. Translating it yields CASSPLSGTSGSDTQYF.

The CDR3 DNA reads as TGTGCCAGCAGCCAAGGAAATCTCGAGCAGTACTTC. Its protein is CASSQGNLEQYF. V and J are TRBV14 and TRBJ2-1, with unresolved D. The end of the DNA fits TRBJ2-7 better, so the J call may be wrong. In germline, CDR1 is SGHDN, CDR2 FVKESK. This CDR3 is built from 12 residues.

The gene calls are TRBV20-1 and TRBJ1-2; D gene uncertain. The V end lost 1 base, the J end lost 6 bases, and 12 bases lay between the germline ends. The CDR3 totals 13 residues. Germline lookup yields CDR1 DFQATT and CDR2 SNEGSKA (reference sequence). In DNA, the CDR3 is TGCAGTGCTAGAGCTGGGGATGAGGATGGCTACACCTTC. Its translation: CSARAGDEDGYTF.

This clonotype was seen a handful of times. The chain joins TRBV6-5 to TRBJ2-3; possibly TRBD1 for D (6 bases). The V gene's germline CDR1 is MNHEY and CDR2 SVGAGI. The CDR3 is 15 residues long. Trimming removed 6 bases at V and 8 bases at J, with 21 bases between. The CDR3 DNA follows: TGTGCCAGCAGCCCTTACAGGGATCGAGGGGGTACGCAGTATTTT. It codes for CASSPYRDRGGTQYF.

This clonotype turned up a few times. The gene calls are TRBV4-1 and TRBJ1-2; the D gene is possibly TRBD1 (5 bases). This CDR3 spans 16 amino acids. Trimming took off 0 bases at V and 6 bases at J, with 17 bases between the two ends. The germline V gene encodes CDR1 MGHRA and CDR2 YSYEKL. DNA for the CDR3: TGCGCCAGCAGCCAAGAGGGAGGCAGGGAGGAGGATGGCTACACCTTC. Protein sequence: CASSQEGGREEDGYTF.

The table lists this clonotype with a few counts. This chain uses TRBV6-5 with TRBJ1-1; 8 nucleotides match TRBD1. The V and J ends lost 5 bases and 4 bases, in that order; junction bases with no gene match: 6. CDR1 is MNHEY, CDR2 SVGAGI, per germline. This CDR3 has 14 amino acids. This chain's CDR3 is CASSTVDRGTEAFF. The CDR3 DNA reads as TGTGCCAGCAGTACCGTAGACAGGGGCACTGAAGCTTTCTTT.

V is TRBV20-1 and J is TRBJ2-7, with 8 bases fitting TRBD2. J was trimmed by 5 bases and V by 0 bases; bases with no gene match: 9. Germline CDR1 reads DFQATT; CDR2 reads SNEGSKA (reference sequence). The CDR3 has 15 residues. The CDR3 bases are TGCAGTGCTAGAGATCTAAGCGGGAGTCCCCACGAGCAGTACTTC. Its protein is CSARDLSGSPHEQYF.

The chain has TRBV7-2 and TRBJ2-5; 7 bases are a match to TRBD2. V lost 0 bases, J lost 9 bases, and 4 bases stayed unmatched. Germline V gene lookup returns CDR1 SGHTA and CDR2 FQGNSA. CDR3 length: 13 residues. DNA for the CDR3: TGTGCCAGCAGCTTAGCGGCTCGGGGGGCCCAGTACTTC. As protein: CASSLAARGAQYF.

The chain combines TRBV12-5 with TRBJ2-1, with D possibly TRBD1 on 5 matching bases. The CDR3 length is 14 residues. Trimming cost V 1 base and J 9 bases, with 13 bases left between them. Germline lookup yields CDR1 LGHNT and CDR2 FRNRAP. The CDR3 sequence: CASGLEGSVGEQFF. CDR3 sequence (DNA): TGTGCTAGTGGTTTGGAGGGGTCGGTTGGTGAGCAGTTCTTC. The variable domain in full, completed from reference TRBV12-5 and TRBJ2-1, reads DARVTQTPRHKVTEMGQEVTMRCQPILGHNTVFWYRQTMMQGLELLAYFRNRAPLDDSGMPKDRFSAEMPDATLATLKIQPSEPRDSAVYFCASGLEGSVGEQFFGPGTRLTVL.

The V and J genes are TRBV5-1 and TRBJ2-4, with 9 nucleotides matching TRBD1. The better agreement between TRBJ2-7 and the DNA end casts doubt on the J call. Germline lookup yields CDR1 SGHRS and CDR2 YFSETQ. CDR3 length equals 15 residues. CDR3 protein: CASSSPGTGRHEQYF. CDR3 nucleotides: TGCGCCAGCAGCTCGCCGGGGACAGGGAGGCACGAGCAGTACTTC.

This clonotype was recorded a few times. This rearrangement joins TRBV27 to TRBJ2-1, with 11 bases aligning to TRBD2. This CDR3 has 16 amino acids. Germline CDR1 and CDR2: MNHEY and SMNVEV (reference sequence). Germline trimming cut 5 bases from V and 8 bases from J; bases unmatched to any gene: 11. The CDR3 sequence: CASSPSLAGAVDEQFF. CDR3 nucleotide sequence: TGTGCCAGCAGTCCCTCACTAGCGGGAGCAGTCGATGAGCAGTTCTTC.